The 9 T cell receptor beta chains presented below share a single source sample, sequenced in a study of cytomegalovirus exposure and HLA in healthy donors. In the PCR, 60 Vbeta and 13 Jbeta primers were used. The table came from immunoSEQ multiplex PCR; TCRdb's copy has only in-frame clones and leaves some out. In the table there are over 100,000 clones, more than 75% of which are singletons. The sample taken for sequencing was PBMCs. The receptors come from a woman aged 25 to 39 in good health and CMV-seronegative.

This clone was recorded a few times. V gene TRBV7-4 combines with J gene TRBJ1-4; tentative D call: TRBD1 (5 bases). This CDR3 contains 19 residues. Trimming stripped 1 base from V and 4 bases from J, with 22 bases between. Germline values: CDR1 SGHVT, CDR2 SQSDAQ. As DNA, the CDR3 is TGTGCCAGCAGCTTAGACGAAGAGGTTGTGGCAGGGCGTAATGAAAAACTGTTTTTT. Translating it yields CASSLDEEVVAGRNEKLFF. The entire variable domain, with the rest obtained from reference TRBV7-4 and TRBJ1-4, is as follows: GAGVSQSPRYKVAKRGRDVALRCDSISGHVTLYWYRQTLGQGSEVLTYSQSDAQRDKSGRPSGRFSAERPERSVSTLKIQRTEQGDSAVYLCASSLDEEVVAGRNEKLFFGSGTQLSVL.

In its sample, this clone was seen once. The rearrangement joins TRBV7-9 to TRBJ1-1; D not resolved. In germline, CDR1 is SEHNR, CDR2 FQNEAQ (reference sequence). The CDR3 is made up of 13 amino acids. Trimming cost V 1 base and J 5 bases, with 8 bases left between them. Here the CDR3 DNA reads TGTGCCAGCAGCTTAGGCGGTCTAACTGAAGCTTTCTTT. This encodes CASSLGGLTEAFF. The whole variable domain, filled in from reference TRBV7-9 and TRBJ1-1, reads DTGVSQNPRHKITKRGQNVTFRCDPISEHNRLYWYRQTLGQGPEFLTYFQNEAQLEKSRLLSDRFSAERPKGSFSTLEIQRTEQGDSAMYLCASSLGGLTEAFFGQGTRLTVV.

CDR3 amino acids: CASSYWGTGNTEAFF. As DNA, the CDR3 is TGTGCCAGCAGTTACTGGGGGACAGGGAACACTGAAGCTTTCTTT. The rearrangement joins TRBV6-5 to TRBJ1-1; 8 bases align to TRBD1. Germline loops: CDR1 MNHEY, CDR2 SVGAGI. CDR3 length: 15 residues. Germline trimming cut 1 base from V and 1 base from J; bases unmatched to any gene: 2.

This chain uses TRBV28 with TRBJ2-7, with D possibly TRBD1 on 6 matching bases. V lost 2 bases and J 4 bases, leaving 12 bases between the germline ends. The CDR3 contains 14 residues. CDR1 is MDHEN and CDR2 is SYDVKM in the germline V gene. The CDR3 DNA follows: TGTGCCAGCAGTTTAGGACAGAAACCTTACGAGCAGTACTTC. It specifies CASSLGQKPYEQYF.

This clone was picked up a small number of times. The chain recombines TRBV27 with TRBJ1-5; D call uncertain. Per germline, CDR1 MNHEY and CDR2 SMNVEV (reference sequence). V shed 5 bases and J shed 0 bases, with 8 bases lying between them. The CDR3 covers 14 residues. The CDR3 spells CASSPQVSNQPQHF. The CDR3 DNA is TGTGCCAGCAGTCCCCAGGTTAGCAATCAGCCCCAGCATTTT.

The table lists this clone with a few counts. The chain employs TRBV28 and TRBJ2-5; possible D gene TRBD2, 6 bases. Per the germline V gene, CDR1 is MDHEN and CDR2 is SYDVKM. This CDR3 has 15 amino acids. The V end was cut by 4 bases, the J end by 1 base, with 13 bases between. Here the CDR3 DNA reads TGTGCCAGCAGTTCCCGACGGAGGGGCCAAGAGACCCAGTACTTC. As protein: CASSSRRRGQETQYF.

This chain connects TRBV7-8 to TRBJ1-5, with 7 positions matching TRBD1. The ends lost 5 bases at V and 6 bases at J; junction bases unmatched: 10. The CDR3 totals 15 residues. The germline V gene has CDR1 SGHVS and CDR2 FQNEAQ. The DNA for the CDR3 is TGTGCCAGCAGCGTCTCACAGGGGCCCTCTCAGCCCCAGCATTTT. It encodes CASSVSQGPSQPQHF.

The chain couples TRBV11-2 to TRBJ2-1; TRBD2 agrees at 9 bases. This CDR3 contains 15 residues. Germline lookup yields CDR1 SGHAT and CDR2 FQNNGV. V lost 4 bases and J lost 5; bases outside the gene matches: 6. The CDR3 DNA is TGTGCCAGCAGCTCCCTTAGCGGGAGTCACAATGAGCAGTTCTTC. This sequence encodes CASSSLSGSHNEQFF.

Only one count was recorded for this clone. The genes are TRBV28 and TRBJ2-1; a weak D match, TRBD1 (6 bases). CDR1 is MDHEN and CDR2 is SYDVKM in the germline V gene. The CDR3 is made up of 20 amino acids. V was trimmed by 4 bases and J by 0 bases, leaving 25 bases between them. The chain's CDR3 is CASSSVWRTVTQSSYNEQFF. For the CDR3, the DNA is TGTGCCAGCAGTTCAGTATGGAGGACAGTCACCCAATCCTCCTACAATGAGCAGTTCTTC.